One and the same sample provided the 18 T cell receptor beta chains below, sequenced in a study of cytomegalovirus exposure and HLA in healthy donors. The PCR employed 60 Vbeta primers together with 13 Jbeta primers. Measured with immunoSEQ multiplex PCR; TCRdb has only the in-frame clones, and not every one. The sample holds over 150,000 clones; over 75% are singletons and the top ten take under 2%. Specimen: PBMCs. All receptors come from a woman younger than 35 in good health and CMV-seronegative.

The table lists this clone with a few counts. The genes are TRBV5-8 and TRBJ1-1, with no clear D. CDR1 is SGHTS and CDR2 is YDEGEE in the germline V gene. The germline V and J ends were trimmed by 4 bases and 3 bases, with 22 bases remaining between them. The CDR3 runs to 17 residues. In DNA, the CDR3 is TGTGCCAGCAGCATGACATCTTACACGGTAATCGACACTGAAGCTTTCTTT. This sequence encodes CASSMTSYTVIDTEAFF.

This sequence joins TRBV7-2 and TRBJ2-5, with a tentative D call TRBD2 (7 bases). The CDR3 sequence is 17 residues long. Germline CDR1 SGHTA, CDR2 FQGNSA. The V end was cut by 7 bases, the J end by 2 bases, with 23 bases between. The CDR3 here is CASTERRRGGLQETQYF. DNA of the CDR3: TGTGCCAGCACTGAACGTAGGAGGGGGGGACTTCAAGAGACCCAGTACTTC. Full variable domain (remainder filled in from reference TRBV7-2 and TRBJ2-5): GAGVSQSPSNKVTEKGKDVELRCDPISGHTALYWYRQSLGQGLEFLIYFQGNSAPDKSGLPSDRFSAERTGGSVSTLTIQRTQQEDSAVYLCASTERRRGGLQETQYFGPGTRLLVL.

This chain links TRBV2 with TRBJ1-1, with 12 bases that match TRBD1. From germline, CDR1 is SNHLY and CDR2 FYNNEI. Germline trimming cut 9 bases from V and 5 bases from J; bases unmatched to any gene: 16. The CDR3 has 17 amino acids. This chain's CDR3 is CASRFSGQGARGTEAFF. As DNA, the CDR3 is TGTGCCAGTCGCTTTTCGGGACAGGGGGCGCGTGGGACTGAAGCTTTCTTT. The complete variable domain, with remaining parts taken from reference TRBV2 and TRBJ1-1, reads EPEVTQTPSHQVTQMGQEVILRCVPISNHLYFYWYRQILGQKVEFLVSFYNNEISEKSEIFDDQFSVERPDGSNFTLKIRSTKLEDSAMYFCASRFSGQGARGTEAFFGQGTRLTVV.

The chain has TRBV9 and TRBJ1-1; a possible D gene is TRBD1 (5 bases). The CDR3 runs to 14 residues. CDR1 is SGDLS, CDR2 YYNGEE, per germline. The germline V and J ends were trimmed by 4 bases and 1 base, with 11 bases remaining between them. The CDR3 DNA follows: TGTGCCAGCAGCCCTCGCGGGGGGAACACTGAAGCTTTCTTT. Encoded protein: CASSPRGGNTEAFF.

The chain combines TRBV6-5 with TRBJ2-6; 7 nucleotides line up with TRBD1. The CDR3 sequence is 15 residues long. CDR1 is MNHEY, CDR2 SVGAGI, per germline. V was clipped by 6 bases and J by 0 bases; unmatched bases: 2. The CDR3 region is CASRTGSSGANVLTF. The CDR3 DNA follows: TGTGCCAGCAGGACAGGGAGCTCTGGGGCCAACGTCCTGACTTTC.

In its sample, this clone was seen a few times. The rearrangement links TRBV28 to TRBJ1-2, with 7 bases matching TRBD1. This CDR3 comprises 14 residues. The V segment lost 6 bases and the J segment 6 bases; nucleotides outside the gene matches: 10. Germline loops: CDR1 MDHEN, CDR2 SYDVKM. CDR3 region: CASSPLDRDNGYTF. The CDR3 DNA reads TGTGCCAGCAGCCCACTTGACAGGGACAATGGCTACACCTTC.

This chain joins TRBV5-6 and TRBJ2-4; 9 bases fit TRBD2. This CDR3 has 18 amino acids. After removal of 0 bases from V and 0 bases from J, the junction contained 7 bases not matched to a gene. Germline V gene sequence: CDR1 SGHDT, CDR2 YYEEEE. This CDR3 reads CASSLGLAEVLAKNIQYF. The DNA for the CDR3 is TGTGCCAGCAGCTTGGGACTAGCGGAGGTCTTAGCCAAAAACATTCAGTACTTC.

The chain has TRBV29-1 and TRBJ2-5; TRBD2 matches at 10 bases. This CDR3 contains 14 residues. Germline V gene data show CDR1 as SQVTM and CDR2 as ANQGSEA. V was pared by 4 bases and J by 5 bases, with 7 bases of the junction left unmatched. The CDR3 sequence is CSVGASGSTETQYF. The CDR3 region has the DNA TGCAGCGTTGGGGCTAGCGGGAGTACGGAGACCCAGTACTTC.

V and J are TRBV6-1 and TRBJ2-3; D ambiguous. The CDR3 is 13 residues long. Germline V lookup: CDR1 MNHNS, CDR2 SASEGT. Trimming cost V 2 bases and J 13 bases, with 16 bases left between them. CDR3 nucleotides: TGTGCCAGCAGTGAACAGCACTCAGGCGATGAGTATTTT. It codes for CASSEQHSGDEYF.

V usage is TRBV7-9 and J usage is TRBJ1-1; TRBD1 matches at 9 bases. CDR3 size: 17 residues. V lost 1 base, J lost 1 base, and 7 bases stayed unmatched. Germline-derived CDR1 and CDR2 are SEHNR and FQNEAQ (reference sequence). The CDR3 nucleotides are TGTGCCAGCAGCTTAGGGTGGACAGGGGCGCAGAACACTGAAGCTTTCTTT. This encodes CASSLGWTGAQNTEAFF.

This clone was observed a single time. V and J are TRBV9 and TRBJ1-2; 8 bases are shared with TRBD1. The junction had 11 bases not matched to a gene; V was cut back by 6 bases and J by 4 bases. In germline, CDR1 is SGDLS, CDR2 YYNGEE. There are 15 residues in the CDR3. CDR3 protein: CASTGQGSGVYGYTF. The CDR3 nucleotides read TGTGCCAGCACCGGACAGGGATCTGGGGTCTATGGCTACACCTTC.

The chain uses TRBV6-1 and TRBJ2-5, with a tentative D call TRBD1 (5 bases). CDR3 length: 14 residues. Per the germline V gene, CDR1 is MNHNS and CDR2 is SASEGT. V was cut by 1 base and J by 5 bases, with 11 bases left in between. Here the CDR3 reads CASSEGGRAETQYF. CDR3 bases: TGTGCCAGCAGTGAAGGGGGCAGGGCTGAGACCCAGTACTTC.

J is TRBJ2-7 and V is TRBV28; 8 positions match TRBD1. The trim removed 3 bases at V and 4 bases at J, leaving 5 bases unmatched. Germline-derived CDR1 and CDR2 are MDHEN and SYDVKM. This CDR3 comprises 14 residues. CDR3 coding DNA: TGTGCCAGCAGTTTTGCAGGGGGCGATTACGAGCAGTACTTC. Translated, it gives CASSFAGGDYEQYF.

This clone was detected only a few times. V and J are TRBV7-9 and TRBJ1-5, with 7 bases identical to TRBD1. The germline gives CDR1 SEHNR, CDR2 FQNEAQ (reference sequence). After removal of 4 bases from V and 4 bases from J, the junction contained 4 bases not matched to a gene. The CDR3 has 14 amino acids. CDR3 bases: TGTGCCAGCAGCTCCACGACAGGGAATCAGCCCCAGCATTTT. It specifies CASSSTTGNQPQHF.

The chain carries TRBV21-1 and TRBJ1-1; the DNA was not used to check the table's D call, TRBD1. TRBV21-1 is deemed a pseudogene. This CDR3 region has 15 residues. The chain's CDR3 is CASSIRDRGNTEAFF. In DNA form, the CDR3 reads TGTGCCAGCAGCATCAGGGACAGGGGGAACACTGAAGCTTTCTTT.

The chain joins TRBV6-6 to TRBJ2-1, with 9 bases identical to TRBD2. This CDR3 is built from 16 residues. V shed 7 bases, J shed 4 bases, and the junction held 11 bases outside the gene matches. Germline CDR1 reads MNHNY; CDR2 reads SVGAGI (reference sequence). CDR3 loop: CASTDHPSGIYNEQFF. The CDR3 region has the DNA TGTGCCAGCACCGACCATCCTAGCGGGATTTACAATGAGCAGTTCTTC.

The chain combines TRBV11-1 with TRBJ2-5; 7 bases fit TRBD1. The end of the DNA fits TRBJ2-7 better, so the J call may be wrong. The CDR3 extends over 15 amino acids. Per the germline V gene, CDR1 is SGHAT and CDR2 is FQDESV (reference sequence). The CDR3 region has the DNA TGTGCCAGCACCGTAAATAGGGGACAGACCTACGAGCAGTACTTC. This gives the protein CASTVNRGQTYEQYF.

The rearrangement links TRBV30 to TRBJ2-7, with 7 bases lining up with TRBD1. Looked up from germline, CDR1 is GTSNPN and CDR2 is SVGIG (reference sequence). CDR3 size: 14 residues. Trimming at V came to 4 bases and at J to 3 bases, leaving 9 bases not matched to a gene. CDR3: CAWNAGTANYEQYF. The CDR3 DNA sequence: TGTGCCTGGAATGCCGGGACAGCTAACTACGAGCAGTACTTC.